This T cell receptor (beta chain) was sequenced in a study of blood T cells in healthy people across ages. Study outcomes and limitations: It was held that the diversity estimates obtained from one million T cells were underestimates. Conclusively comparing naive with antigen-experienced cells was impossible with unsorted PBMCs.

This clonotype was seen only a few times. Its target is not known. V gave up 3 bases and J gave up 0 bases, with 12 bases separating them. This CDR3 is 15 amino acids long. Germline lookup yields CDR1 DFQATT and CDR2 SNEGSKA (reference sequence). Together with a sample-barcoded 5' primer, a J-beta primer mix was included in a second PCR lasting about 6 to 11 cycles. TCRdb fed the 5' RACE reads into MiXCR, producing one record per CDR3 protein. This table has approximately 1.5 million distinct CDR3 sequences, under 55% appearing once. The sequenced sample consisted of blood. The sequence came from a woman under 30 in good health. V and J are TRBV20-1 and TRBJ2-1; D gene ambiguous. The CDR3 region has the DNA TGCAGTGCTAGGGAGTTCTATAGCTCCTACAATGAGCAGTTCTTC. Protein product: CSAREFYSSYNEQFF.